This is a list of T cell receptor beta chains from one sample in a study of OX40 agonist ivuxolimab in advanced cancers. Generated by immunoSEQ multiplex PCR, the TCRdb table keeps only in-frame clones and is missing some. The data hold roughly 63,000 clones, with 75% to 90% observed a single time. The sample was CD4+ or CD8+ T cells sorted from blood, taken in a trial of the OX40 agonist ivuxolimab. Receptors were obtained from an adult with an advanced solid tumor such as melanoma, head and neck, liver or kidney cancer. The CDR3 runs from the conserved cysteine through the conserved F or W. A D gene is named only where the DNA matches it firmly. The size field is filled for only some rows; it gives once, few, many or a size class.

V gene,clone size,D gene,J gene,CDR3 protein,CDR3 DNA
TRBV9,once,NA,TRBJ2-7,CASSSSESVYEQYF,TGTGCCAGCAGCTCCAGTGAGTCGGTGTACGAGCAGTACTTC
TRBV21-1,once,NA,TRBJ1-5,CASSAQGGLAGTNQPQHF,TGTGCCAGCAGCGCCCAAGGAGGGTTGGCAGGTACCAATCAGCCCCAGCATTTT
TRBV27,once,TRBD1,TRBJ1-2,CASKLRTGSNYGYTF,TGTGCCAGCAAACTAAGGACAGGGTCTAACTATGGCTACACCTTC
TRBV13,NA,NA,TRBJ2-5,CASSFHGQETQYF,TGTGCCAGCAGCTTCCATGGACAAGAGACCCAGTACTTC
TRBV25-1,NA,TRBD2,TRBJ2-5,CASSERTGGQETQYF,TGTGCCAGCAGTGAAAGAACGGGGGGCCAAGAGACCCAGTACTTC
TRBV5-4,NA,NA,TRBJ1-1,CASRLDLGDTEAFF,TGTGCCAGCAGATTGGACCTCGGGGACACTGAAGCTTTCTTT
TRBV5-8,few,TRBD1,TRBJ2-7,CASSLGDSSYEQYF,TGTGCCAGCAGCCTCGGGGACAGCTCCTACGAGCAGTACTTC
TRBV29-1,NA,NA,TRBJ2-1,CSVEAGRYNEQFF,TGCAGCGTTGAAGCCGGCCGTTACAATGAGCAGTTCTTC
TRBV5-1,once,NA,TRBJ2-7,CASSLRPGTYEQYF,TGCGCCAGCAGCTTGAGACCGGGTACCTACGAGCAGTACTTC
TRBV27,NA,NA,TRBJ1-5,CASSPYVGQPQHF,TGTGCCAGCAGTCCCTACGTAGGGCAGCCCCAGCATTTT
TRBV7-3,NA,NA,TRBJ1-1,CASSLRGKGDTEAFF,TGTGCCAGCAGCTTAAGAGGCAAAGGGGACACTGAAGCTTTCTTT
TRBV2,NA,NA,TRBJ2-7,CASSPGTDEQYF,TGTGCCAGCAGTCCCGGGACCGACGAGCAGTACTTC
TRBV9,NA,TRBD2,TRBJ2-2,CASTTGLAMTGELFF,TGTGCCAGCACCACGGGACTAGCGATGACCGGGGAGCTGTTTTTT
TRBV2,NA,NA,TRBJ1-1,CASVNTEAFF,TGTGCCAGCGTGAACACTGAAGCTTTCTTT
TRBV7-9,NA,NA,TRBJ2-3,CASSSGLDTQYF,TGTGCCAGCAGCTCTGGACTGGATACGCAGTATTTT
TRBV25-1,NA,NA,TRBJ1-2,CASSDFSSGGYTF,TGTGCCAGCAGTGATTTCTCCTCAGGGGGCTACACCTTC
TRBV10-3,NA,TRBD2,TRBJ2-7,CAISPTSGSIDEQYF,TGTGCCATCAGTCCGACTAGCGGGAGTATCGACGAGCAGTACTTC
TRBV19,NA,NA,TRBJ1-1,CASSMTSWYTEAFF,TGTGCCAGTAGTATGACCTCGTGGTACACTGAAGCTTTCTTT
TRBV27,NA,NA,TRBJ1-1,CASEMGGGNSEAFF,TGTGCCAGCGAGATGGGCGGCGGGAACTCTGAAGCTTTCTTT
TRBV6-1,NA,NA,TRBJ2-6,CASSATAISGANVLTF,TGTGCCAGCAGTGCGACAGCAATCTCTGGGGCCAACGTCCTGACTTTC
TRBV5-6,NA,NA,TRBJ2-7,CASSLGQNPYEQYF,TGTGCCAGCAGCTTGGGACAGAACCCCTACGAGCAGTACTTC
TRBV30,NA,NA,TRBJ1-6,CAWRKGVRDSPLHF,TGTGCCTGGAGAAAAGGGGTAAGGGACTCACCCCTCCACTTT
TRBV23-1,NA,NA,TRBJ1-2,CASRGGYREAGWDYGYTF,TGCGCCAGCAGGGGGGGGTACAGGGAGGCTGGTTGGGACTATGGCTACACCTTC
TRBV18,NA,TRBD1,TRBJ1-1,CASSPQTGTVGNTEAFF,TGTGCCAGCTCACCGCAAACCGGGACAGTGGGGAACACTGAAGCTTTCTTT
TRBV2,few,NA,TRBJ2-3,CASSVSERSTDTQYF,TGTGCCAGCAGTGTCTCTGAGCGGAGCACAGATACGCAGTATTTT
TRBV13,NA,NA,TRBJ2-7,CASSLGGDYEQYF,TGTGCCAGCAGCTTAGGGGGAGACTACGAGCAGTACTTC
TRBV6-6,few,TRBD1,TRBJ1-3,CASSTTGAGNTIYF,TGTGCCAGCAGCACGACAGGGGCTGGAAACACCATATATTTT
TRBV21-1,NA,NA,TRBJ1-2,CASSNTPYGGYTF,TGTGCCAGCAGCAACACCCCCTACGGTGGCTACACCTTC